This paragraph covers one T cell receptor beta chain sequence. Its antigen remains unidentified. This entry comes from a study of Ad26.COV2.S vaccination and SARS-CoV-2 variants. General study results and limits: It was found that vaccine and placebo recipients had similar non-spike TCR breadth.

Measured with immunoSEQ multiplex PCR; TCRdb has only the in-frame clones, and not every one. The repertoire holds more than 150,000 clones, roughly 87% seen once, with less than 6% in the top ten. V was shortened by 3 bases and J by 5 bases, with 9 bases between the two germline ends. The CDR3 is 13 residues long. Looked up from germline, CDR1 is SGDLS and CDR2 is YYNGEE. This sequence was found in a human donor who had recovered from COVID-19. The rearrangement uses TRBV9 and TRBJ1-3, with a tentative D call TRBD1 (6 bases). The sample was peripheral blood, taken after recovery from COVID-19. In DNA form, the CDR3 reads TGTGCCAGCAGCGAGGGGGGAAGAAACACCATATATTTT. Protein sequence: CASSEGGRNTIYF.